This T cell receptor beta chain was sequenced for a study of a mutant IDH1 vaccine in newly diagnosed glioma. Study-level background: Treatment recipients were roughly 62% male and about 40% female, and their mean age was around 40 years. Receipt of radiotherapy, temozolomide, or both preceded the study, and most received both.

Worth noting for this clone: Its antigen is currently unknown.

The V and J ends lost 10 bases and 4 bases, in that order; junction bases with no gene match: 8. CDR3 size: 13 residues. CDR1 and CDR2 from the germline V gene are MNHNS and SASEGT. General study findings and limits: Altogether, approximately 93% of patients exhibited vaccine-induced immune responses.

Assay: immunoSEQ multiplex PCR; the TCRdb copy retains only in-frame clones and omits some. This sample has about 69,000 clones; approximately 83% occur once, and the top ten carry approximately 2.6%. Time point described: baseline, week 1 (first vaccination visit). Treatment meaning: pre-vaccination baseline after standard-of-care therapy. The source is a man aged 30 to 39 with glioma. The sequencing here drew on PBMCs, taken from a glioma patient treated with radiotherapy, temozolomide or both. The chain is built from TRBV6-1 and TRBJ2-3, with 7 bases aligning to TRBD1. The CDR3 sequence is CATDRADADTQYF. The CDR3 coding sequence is TGTGCCACCGACAGGGCAGACGCAGATACGCAGTATTTT.